This TCR beta chain came from a study of blood T cell repertoires in COVID-19. Study in general: PBMCs, B-cell-depleted T cells, or T cells were the source of the cDNA or gDNA that made up the material.

The germline gives CDR1 MNHEY, CDR2 SVGAGI. V trimming: 6 bases; J trimming: 12 bases; junction bases outside the gene matches: 8. The CDR3 is made up of 13 amino acids. Assay used: immunoSEQ multiplex PCR; TCRdb lists only in-frame clones, some missing. The sample shows 450,000 to 600,000 clones, approximately 86% of them seen only once. The study drew participants aged roughly 18 to 89 years from 20 to 30 US areas. The receptor's source is a woman between 18 and 29 years old who had recovered from COVID-19. The chain couples TRBV6-5 to TRBJ2-1, with 10 bases fitting TRBD2. Specimen: PBMCs or T cells enriched from blood (not recorded which). The DNA of the CDR3 is TGTGCCAGCAGAAGCGGGGGGGCTTTAAGGCAGTTCTTC. Encoded protein: CASRSGGALRQFF.